This TCR beta chain was sequenced during a study of blood T cell repertoires in COVID-19 (dated by TCRdb to between 2020 and 2021). Some background on the complete study: The collaborator samples originated in the United States, Italy and Spain and spanned the acute and convalescent phases of COVID-19. The prospective study material was composed of cDNA or gDNA derived from T cells, B-cell-depleted T cells, or PBMCs. The dataset comprised deeply sampled blood TCRbeta repertoires from subjects exposed to, actively infected with, or recovered from COVID-19. The repertoires were released in a freely available public database meant as a resource for research on the immune response to SARS-CoV-2. The samples were drawn from the first 160 participants of the ongoing ImmuneRACE study and from 950 to 1,500 subjects provided by 6 global collaborators. A de-identified subject ID, COVID-19 status, age in years and sex were almost always included in the sample metadata. Where HLA class I and class II types were available, the types were taken from metadata supplied by the sample provider, not from assay-based typing.

TCRbeta CDR3 regions were amplified from genomic DNA by means of the immunoSEQ Assay, a bias-controlled multiplex PCR. Turning to the authors' computational methods: Nucleated cell counts per sample were estimated from amplification of reference gene primers within the assay. Sequence reads were collapsed and filtered to measure the absolute abundance of every unique TCRbeta CDR3 rearrangement. For each sample, productive Simpson clonality was calculated as the square root of Simpson's diversity index across productive rearrangements. The table was pulled from immuneACCESS by TCRdb, which kept in-frame rearrangements only. Such tables lose some clones; where checked, under half of the loss comes from unresolved V genes, and the rest has no known cause. The DNA was the basis for D and trimming; V, J and clone size are from that table. The sample table records 250,000 to 300,000 clones; approximately 88% of these occur just once. The top ten hold more than 8.5% of the sample.

Summary of the overall study and its limitations: The quantity of clinical and demographic metadata differed by source and by participant and was supplied without curation.

This clone was recorded once. Its antigen has not been determined. Qualities for individual bases were not recorded, and no much larger clone is one base off. In Seattle, one collaborating source enrolled patients while the infection was active and tracked those patients longitudinally over the course of disease. The collaborating institutions used their own protocols to collect whole blood in K2EDTA tubes. For TCRbeta analysis, collaborators shipped samples in one of three forms: frozen whole blood, isolated PBMCs, or DNA extracted from either of those sample types. The CDR3 runs 12 residues from the cysteine to the phenylalanine. Solely the CDR3 DNA is kept, with 36 bases framed from the first base. V gives up 11 bases and J gives up 2 bases, and the segment between their germline ends measures 12 bases. According to the germline V gene, CDR1 reads ENHRY and CDR2 reads SYGVKD.

Specimen: peripheral blood. This clonotype was sampled from a woman aged 70-85 years with COVID-19, enrolled during active disease. The chain is assembled from TRBV10-3 and TRBJ1-1, and the D gene may be TRBD1, 6 bases matching. The DNA sequence is given as TGTGCCGTCCGGGACACTAACACTGAAGCTTTCTTT. Translated, it gives CAVRDTNTEAFF.